This section outlines one T cell receptor beta chain sequence together with its context. It has no known antigen specificity. No base-level quality is on record; no much larger clone is a single base apart. Participants in the prospective study were enrolled through a virtual design, were aged roughly 18 to 100 years, and lived in about 25 United States geographic areas. To assign participants to cohorts, the prospective study relied on clinical history that participants themselves reported in a screening survey and a study questionnaire. ImmuneRACE Cohort 3 recovered participants were defined by two consecutive negative NP/OP PCR tests, healthcare professional clearance, or symptom resolution. In the prospective study, mobile phlebotomists collected whole blood, serum and a nasopharyngeal or oropharyngeal swab from each participant. Additional blood draws and questionnaires over an approximately two-month period could optionally be provided by prospective study participants. Before DNA extraction, prospective study blood samples were shipped either frozen or at room temperature.

The CDR3 contains 21 residues, cysteine and phenylalanine counted. Of the read, only the CDR3 DNA is kept; its 63 bases are in frame from base 1. The record originates from a study of blood T cell repertoires in COVID-19 (dated by TCRdb to about 2020). For the study in its entirety: The collaborator samples originated in the United States, Italy and Spain and spanned the acute and convalescent phases of COVID-19. Sample metadata almost always included a de-identified subject ID, COVID-19 status, age in years and sex. Where HLA class I and class II types were available, the types were taken from metadata supplied by the sample provider, not from assay-based typing. The dataset comprised deeply sampled blood TCRbeta repertoires from subjects exposed to, actively infected with, or recovered from COVID-19. The prospective study material was composed of cDNA or gDNA derived from T cells, B-cell-depleted T cells, or PBMCs. The repertoires were released in a freely available public database intended as a resource for research on the immune response to SARS-CoV-2. The samples were drawn from the first 160 participants of the ongoing ImmuneRACE study and from 1,254 subjects provided by 6 global collaborators. General study outcomes and caveats: The amount of clinical and demographic metadata varied by source and participant and was provided uncurated.

TCRbeta CDR3 regions were amplified from genomic DNA by means of the immunoSEQ Assay, a bias-controlled multiplex PCR. The original pipeline was this. The number of nucleated cells in each sample was estimated from the amplification of reference gene primers within the assay. Sequence reads were collapsed and filtered to measure the absolute abundance of every unique TCRbeta CDR3 rearrangement. For each sample, productive Simpson clonality was calculated as the square root of Simpson's diversity index over productive rearrangements. Sourced from immuneACCESS, this table was stored by TCRdb with only in-frame sequences that have V and J called. A share of the clones is absent; for the studies checked, an unresolved V gene accounts for under half, and the remainder has no known explanation. V and J calls plus clone size are reproduced from that table; the DNA served to infer D and trimming. This sample lists around 180,000 clones; 86% were detected once. The top ten clones comprise over 7.5% of the sample.

The chain joins TRBV21-1 to TRBJ2-1; TRBD2, the D gene given by the table, was not confirmed from the DNA. TRBV21-1 is noted as a pseudogene. This sequence was found in a woman between 25 and 40 years old who had recovered from COVID-19. Sequencing was carried out using PBMCs or T cells enriched from blood (not recorded which). CDR3 reads: CASSKFATSGRGLIVVNEQFF. The nucleotide sequence is given as TGTGCCAGCAGCAAGTTTGCGACTAGCGGGAGGGGCCTGATTGTTGTCAATGAGCAGTTCTTC.